A single sample is the source of the 15 T cell receptor beta chains below, sequenced in a study of cytomegalovirus exposure and HLA in healthy donors. PCR involved 60 Vbeta and 13 Jbeta primers. Clones were read by immunoSEQ multiplex PCR, and TCRdb kept only the in-frame ones, dropping some. Found here are 90,000 to 100,000 clones, approximately 76% of them singletons; the top ten hold 19%. Sequencing was performed on PBMCs. These TCRs come from a woman aged 55 to 70 in good health and CMV-seropositive.

J is TRBJ1-3 and V is TRBV6-1, with D possibly TRBD1 on 5 matching bases. The germline CDR1 and CDR2 sequences are MNHNS and SASEGT. The CDR3 has 15 residues. Trimming cost V 2 bases and J 0 bases, with 8 bases left between them. The CDR3 coding sequence is TGTGCCAGCAGTGAATCTCAGGGCTCTGGAAACACCATATATTTT. Amino acids: CASSESQGSGNTIYF.

The rearrangement uses TRBV9 and TRBJ2-3; D is possibly TRBD2 (6 bases). The V gene's germline CDR1 is SGDLS and CDR2 YYNGEE. This CDR3 contains 16 residues. Trimming removed 6 bases at V and 2 bases at J, with 19 bases between. CDR3 bases: TGTGCCAGCACCCCCGAGGGAGGAGAAATCACAGATACGCAGTATTTT. As protein: CASTPEGGEITDTQYF.

This chain links TRBV6-1 with TRBJ1-2; D might be TRBD1 (5 bases). Looked up from germline, CDR1 is MNHNS and CDR2 is SASEGT. With 2 bases removed from V and 6 bases from J, the gap between germline ends came to 13 bases. This CDR3 region has 14 residues. The CDR3 sequence is CASSEPGQGHGYTF. Written as DNA, the CDR3 is TGTGCCAGCAGTGAACCAGGGCAGGGCCATGGCTACACCTTC.

CDR3 sequence: CASSTSGRTPSTEQYF. CDR3 DNA sequence: TGTGCCAGCAGCACTAGCGGGAGGACGCCATCGACCGAGCAGTACTTC. This rearrangement joins TRBV2 to TRBJ2-7; 12 bases agree with TRBD2. V lost 6 bases to trimming and J lost 6 bases; unmatched junction nucleotides: 12. The CDR3 covers 16 residues. Germline V lookup: CDR1 SNHLY, CDR2 FYNNEI.

The chain is built from TRBV7-9 and TRBJ2-5; 10 bases match TRBD2. With 2 bases clipped from V and 5 bases from J, the junction kept 8 bases outside the gene matches. Germline CDR1 SEHNR, CDR2 FQNEAQ (reference sequence). The CDR3 contains 16 residues. For the CDR3, the DNA is TGTGCCAGCAGCTTAATGGGTAGCGGGAGGATGGAGACCCAGTACTTC. Its protein is CASSLMGSGRMETQYF. The variable domain in full, completed from reference TRBV7-9 and TRBJ2-5, reads DTGVSQNPRHKITKRGQNVTFRCDPISEHNRLYWYRQTLGQGPEFLTYFQNEAQLEKSRLLSDRFSAERPKGSFSTLEIQRTEQGDSAMYLCASSLMGSGRMETQYFGPGTRLLVL.

Comment on this clone: Being one base from a much bigger clone, this may be a read error. This sample also contains other DNA sequences that code for the same CDR3. This chain uses TRBV4-1 with TRBJ2-1; D remains unclear. Per the germline V gene, CDR1 is MGHRA and CDR2 is YSYEKL. The ends were cut back, 0 bases at V and 2 bases at J, with 11 bases in the middle. CDR3 length: 16 residues. CDR3 coding DNA: TGCGCCAGCAGCCAAGAAGCTTTTGGTACCTACAATGAGCAGTTCTTC. This translates into CASSQEAFGTYNEQFF.

The V call is TRBV30, the J call TRBJ1-2; 9 bases align to TRBD1. The CDR3 runs to 14 residues. After removal of 3 bases from V and 4 bases from J, the junction contained 6 bases not matched to a gene. CDR1 is GTSNPN, CDR2 SVGIG, per germline (reference sequence). The CDR3 protein is CAWRGTGLGYGYTF. The CDR3, as DNA: TGTGCCTGGAGGGGGACAGGGTTAGGCTATGGCTACACCTTC.

The chain is built from TRBV2 and TRBJ2-5; D is uncertain. Trimming shortened V by 6 bases and J by 11 bases, and 16 bases separated the two germline ends. Germline V gives CDR1 SNHLY, CDR2 FYNNEI. The CDR3 totals 12 residues. The CDR3 spells CASSVKVEVQYF. DNA for the CDR3: TGTGCCAGCAGCGTAAAGGTAGAGGTGCAGTACTTC.

This sequence joins TRBV4-1 and TRBJ2-1; a weak D match, TRBD2 (5 bases). Trimming took 1 base from V and 0 from J, leaving 10 bases between them. This CDR3 is built from 16 residues. Germline loops: CDR1 MGHRA, CDR2 YSYEKL. DNA for the CDR3: TGCGCCAGCAGCCAAGCGGACTTGAGCTCCTACAATGAGCAGTTCTTC. It specifies CASSQADLSSYNEQFF.

This clone was seen only a few times. The chain couples TRBV19 to TRBJ1-1; D is ambiguous. V was shortened by 5 bases and J by 4 bases, with 14 bases between the two germline ends. The CDR3 has 14 residues. Germline V gives CDR1 LNHDA, CDR2 SQIVND (reference sequence). CDR3 sequence reads: CASSLTPSLTEAFF. The DNA for the CDR3 is TGTGCCAGTAGTTTGACACCTTCCCTCACTGAAGCTTTCTTT.

V is TRBV19 and J is TRBJ2-4, with D hard to call. CDR1 is LNHDA and CDR2 is SQIVND in the germline V gene (reference sequence). The CDR3 totals 13 residues. With 3 bases removed from V and 5 bases from J, the gap between germline ends came to 8 bases. The CDR3 DNA is TGTGCCAGTAGTATTAACAATCAAAACATTCAGTACTTC. It translates to CASSINNQNIQYF.

This chain joins TRBV7-9 and TRBJ2-1; 7 nucleotides line up with TRBD2. The CDR3 has 16 residues. Germline assignment: CDR1 SEHNR and CDR2 FQNEAQ (reference sequence). Unmatched junction bases numbered 12, after V lost 4 bases and J lost 6 bases. CDR3 protein: CASSSWGGEASNEQFF. CDR3 coding DNA: TGTGCCAGCAGCTCCTGGGGAGGGGAGGCCTCCAATGAGCAGTTCTTC.

V and J are TRBV28 and TRBJ1-2, with 7 bases lining up with TRBD1. Germline CDR1 reads MDHEN; CDR2 reads SYDVKM. Trimming took 7 bases from V and 4 from J; bases not matched to a gene: 3. The CDR3 spans 12 residues. The DNA of the CDR3 is TGTGCCAGCACCCAGGGGGGCTATGGCTACACCTTC. It codes for CASTQGGYGYTF.

The CDR3 loop reads CASSSSRGGKYSEQFF. The CDR3 DNA follows: TGTGCCAGCAGTTCCTCACGCGGCGGGAAATATAGTGAGCAGTTCTTC. V is TRBV27 and J is TRBJ2-1; D is perhaps TRBD2 (6 bases). The length of the CDR3 is 16 residues. In germline, CDR1 is MNHEY, CDR2 SMNVEV (reference sequence). V was pared by 4 bases and J by 9 bases, with 22 bases between.

This chain connects TRBV7-3 to TRBJ2-1, with 7 nucleotides matching TRBD1. The CDR3 consists of 13 residues. Losses at the gene ends were 5 bases for V and 5 bases for J; bases not matched to a gene: 3. Germline V CDR1 and CDR2: SGHTA, FQGTGA. In DNA, the CDR3 is TGTGCCAGCAGCCAGGGACAGAACAATGAGCAGTTCTTC. This encodes CASSQGQNNEQFF.